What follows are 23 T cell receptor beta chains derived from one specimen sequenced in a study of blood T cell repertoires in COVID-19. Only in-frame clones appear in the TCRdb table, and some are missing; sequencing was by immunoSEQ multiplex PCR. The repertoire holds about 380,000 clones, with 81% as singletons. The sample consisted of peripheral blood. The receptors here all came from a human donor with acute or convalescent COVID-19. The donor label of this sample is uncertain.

The CDR3 protein is CASSTGFAEAFF. CDR3 DNA sequence: TGTGCCAGCAGTACAGGGTTCGCTGAAGCTTTCTTT. The gene calls are TRBV2 and TRBJ1-1, with TRBD1 as a possible D gene (6 bases). Trimming shortened V by 5 bases and J by 6 bases, and 10 bases separated the two germline ends. CDR1 SNHLY and CDR2 FYNNEI come from the germline V gene. The length of the CDR3 is 12 residues.

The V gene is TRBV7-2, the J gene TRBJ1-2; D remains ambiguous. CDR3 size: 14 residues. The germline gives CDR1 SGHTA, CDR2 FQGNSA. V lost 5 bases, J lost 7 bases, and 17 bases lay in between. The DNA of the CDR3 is TGTGCCAGCAGCGCGAGTGCCGGGAGGGTTGGCTACACCTTC. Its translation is CASSASAGRVGYTF.

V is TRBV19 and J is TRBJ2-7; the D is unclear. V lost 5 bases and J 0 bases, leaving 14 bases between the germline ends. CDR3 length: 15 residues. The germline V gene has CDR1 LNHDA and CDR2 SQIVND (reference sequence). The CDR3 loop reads CASSQTISSSYEQYF. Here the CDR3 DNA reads TGTGCCAGTAGTCAGACAATCTCGAGCTCCTACGAGCAGTACTTC.

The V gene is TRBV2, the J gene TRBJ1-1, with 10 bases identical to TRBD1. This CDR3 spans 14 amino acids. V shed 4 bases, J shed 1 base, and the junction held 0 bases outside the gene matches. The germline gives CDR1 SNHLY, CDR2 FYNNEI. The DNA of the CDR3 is TGTGCCAGCAGTGGACAGGGGGCGAACACTGAAGCTTTCTTT. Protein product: CASSGQGANTEAFF.

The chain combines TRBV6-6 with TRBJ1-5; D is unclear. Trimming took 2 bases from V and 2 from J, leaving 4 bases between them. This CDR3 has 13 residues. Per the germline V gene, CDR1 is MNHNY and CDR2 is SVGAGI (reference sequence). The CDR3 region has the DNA TGTGCCAGCAGTTACACGGGCAATCAGCCCCAGCATTTT. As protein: CASSYTGNQPQHF.

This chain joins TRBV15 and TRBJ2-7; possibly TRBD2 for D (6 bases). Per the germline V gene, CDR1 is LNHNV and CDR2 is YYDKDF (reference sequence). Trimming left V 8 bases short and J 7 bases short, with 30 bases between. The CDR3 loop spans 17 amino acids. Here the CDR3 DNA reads TGTGCCACCCGGCCTAGTTTTCAGACGGGAGAGTTAGGGGAGCAGTACTTC. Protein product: CATRPSFQTGELGEQYF.

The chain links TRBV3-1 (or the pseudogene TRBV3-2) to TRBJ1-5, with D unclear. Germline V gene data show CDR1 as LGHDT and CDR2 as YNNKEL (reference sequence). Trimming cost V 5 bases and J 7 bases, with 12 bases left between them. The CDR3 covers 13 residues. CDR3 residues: CASSSRRGQPQHF. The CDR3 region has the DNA TGTGCCAGCAGCTCAAGACGCGGGCAGCCCCAGCATTTT.

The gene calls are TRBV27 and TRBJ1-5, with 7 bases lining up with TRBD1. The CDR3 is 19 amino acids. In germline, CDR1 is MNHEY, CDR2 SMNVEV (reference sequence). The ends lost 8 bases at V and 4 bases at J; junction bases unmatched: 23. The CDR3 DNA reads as TGTGCCAGCCGCCCCATCGGGTTTGACAGGGCGGGAAAGAATCAGCCCCAGCATTTT. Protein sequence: CASRPIGFDRAGKNQPQHF.

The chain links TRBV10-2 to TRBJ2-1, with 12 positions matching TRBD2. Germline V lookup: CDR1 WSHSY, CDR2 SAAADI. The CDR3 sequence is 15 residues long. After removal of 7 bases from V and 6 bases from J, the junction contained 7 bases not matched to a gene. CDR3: CASKSSGGAPNEQFF. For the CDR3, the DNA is TGCGCCAGCAAATCTAGCGGGGGGGCCCCCAATGAGCAGTTCTTC.

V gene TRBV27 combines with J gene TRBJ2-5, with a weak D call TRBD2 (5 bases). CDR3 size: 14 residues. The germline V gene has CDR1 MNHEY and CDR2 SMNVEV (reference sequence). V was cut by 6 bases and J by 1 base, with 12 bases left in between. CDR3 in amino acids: CASSHAGIQETQYF. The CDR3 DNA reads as TGTGCCAGCAGCCACGCCGGGATCCAAGAGACCCAGTACTTC.

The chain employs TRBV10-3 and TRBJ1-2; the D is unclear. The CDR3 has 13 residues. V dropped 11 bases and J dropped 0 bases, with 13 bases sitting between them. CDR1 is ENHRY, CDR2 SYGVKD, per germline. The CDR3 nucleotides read TGTGCCTCGACCCGAGACACTAACTATGGCTACACCTTC. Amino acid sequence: CASTRDTNYGYTF.

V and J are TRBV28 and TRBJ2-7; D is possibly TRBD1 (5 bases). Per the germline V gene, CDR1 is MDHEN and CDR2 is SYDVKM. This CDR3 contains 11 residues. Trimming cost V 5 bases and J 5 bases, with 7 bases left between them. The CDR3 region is CASSPRDEQYF. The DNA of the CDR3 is TGTGCCAGCAGTCCCAGGGACGAGCAGTACTTC. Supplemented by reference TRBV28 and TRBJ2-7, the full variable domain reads DVKVTQSSRYLVKRTGEKVFLECVQDMDHENMFWYRQDPGLGLRLIYFSYDVKMKEKGDIPEGYSVSREKKERFSLILESASTNQTSMYLCASSPRDEQYFGPGTRLTVT.

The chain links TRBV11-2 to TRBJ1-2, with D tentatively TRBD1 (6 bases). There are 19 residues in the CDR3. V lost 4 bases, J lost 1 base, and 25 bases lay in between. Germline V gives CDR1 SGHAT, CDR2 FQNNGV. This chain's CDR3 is CASSSPKLGQFKHNYGYTF. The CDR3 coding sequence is TGTGCCAGCAGCTCGCCGAAACTAGGACAGTTTAAACATAACTATGGCTACACCTTC.

CDR3 DNA: TGTGCCAGCAGTCGGAGTGACGACTATGGCTACACCTTC. Encoded protein: CASSRSDDYGYTF. The chain uses TRBV6-5 and TRBJ1-2; D is unclear. The CDR3 sequence is 13 residues long. V was clipped by 5 bases and J by 3 bases, with 10 bases between them. CDR1 is MNHEY, CDR2 SVGAGI, per germline.

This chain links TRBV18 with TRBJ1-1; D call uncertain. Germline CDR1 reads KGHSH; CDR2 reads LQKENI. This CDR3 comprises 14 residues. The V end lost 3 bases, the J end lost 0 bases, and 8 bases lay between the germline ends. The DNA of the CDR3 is TGTGCCAGCTCACCCGACATCATGAACACTGAAGCTTTCTTT. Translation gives CASSPDIMNTEAFF.

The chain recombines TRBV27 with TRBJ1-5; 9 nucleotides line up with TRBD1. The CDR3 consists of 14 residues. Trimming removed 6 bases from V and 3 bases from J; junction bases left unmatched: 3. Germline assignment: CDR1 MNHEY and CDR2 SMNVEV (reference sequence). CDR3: CASRTGGNNQPQHF. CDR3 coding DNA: TGTGCCAGCAGAACAGGGGGCAACAATCAGCCCCAGCATTTT.

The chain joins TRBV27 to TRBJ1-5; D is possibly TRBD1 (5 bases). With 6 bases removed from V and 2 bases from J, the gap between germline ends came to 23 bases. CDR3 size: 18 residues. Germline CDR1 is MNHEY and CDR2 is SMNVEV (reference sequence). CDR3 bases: TGTGCCAGCAGCTCCCGGGCCTCAGGGCCTCTCGGCAATCAGCCCCAGCATTTT. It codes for CASSSRASGPLGNQPQHF.

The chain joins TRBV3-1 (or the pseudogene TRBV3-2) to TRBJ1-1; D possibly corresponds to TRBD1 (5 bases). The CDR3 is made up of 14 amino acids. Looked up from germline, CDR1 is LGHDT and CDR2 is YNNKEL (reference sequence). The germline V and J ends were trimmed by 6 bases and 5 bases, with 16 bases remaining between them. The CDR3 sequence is CASSFNWRGTEAFF. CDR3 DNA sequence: TGTGCCAGCAGTTTCAACTGGCGGGGGACTGAAGCTTTCTTT.

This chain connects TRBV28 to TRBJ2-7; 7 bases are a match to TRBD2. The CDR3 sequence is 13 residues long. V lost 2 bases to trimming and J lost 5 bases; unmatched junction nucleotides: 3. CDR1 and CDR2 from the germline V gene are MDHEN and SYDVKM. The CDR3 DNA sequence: TGTGCCAGCAGTTTAGCGGGGAGGGACGAGCAGTACTTC. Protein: CASSLAGRDEQYF.

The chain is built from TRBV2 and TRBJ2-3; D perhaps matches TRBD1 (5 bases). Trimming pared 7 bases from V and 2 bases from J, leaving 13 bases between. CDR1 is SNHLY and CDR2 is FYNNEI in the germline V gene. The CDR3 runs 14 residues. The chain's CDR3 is CASTWTSVTDTQYF. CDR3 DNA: TGTGCCAGCACTTGGACATCAGTCACAGATACGCAGTATTTT. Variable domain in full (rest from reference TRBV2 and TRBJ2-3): EPEVTQTPSHQVTQMGQEVILRCVPISNHLYFYWYRQILGQKVEFLVSFYNNEISEKSEIFDDQFSVERPDGSNFTLKIRSTKLEDSAMYFCASTWTSVTDTQYFGPGTRLTVL.

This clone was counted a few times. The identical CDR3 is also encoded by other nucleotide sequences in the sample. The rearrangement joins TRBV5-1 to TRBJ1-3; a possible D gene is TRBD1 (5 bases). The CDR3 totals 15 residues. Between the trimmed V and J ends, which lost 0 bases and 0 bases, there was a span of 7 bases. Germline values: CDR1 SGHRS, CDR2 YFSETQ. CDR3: CASSLDTGSGNTIYF. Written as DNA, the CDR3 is TGCGCCAGCAGCTTGGATACAGGCTCTGGAAACACCATATATTTT.

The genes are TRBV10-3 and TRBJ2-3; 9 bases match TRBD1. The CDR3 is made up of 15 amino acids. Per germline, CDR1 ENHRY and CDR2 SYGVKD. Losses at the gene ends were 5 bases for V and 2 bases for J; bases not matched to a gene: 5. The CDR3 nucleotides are TGTGCCATCAGTCCGGGACAGGGTTACACAGATACGCAGTATTTT. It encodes CAISPGQGYTDTQYF.

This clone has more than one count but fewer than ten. The CDR3 coding sequence is TGCGCCAGCAGCAACGGGGACAGGGACATCTACGAGCAGTACTTC. It yields the protein CASSNGDRDIYEQYF. This chain connects TRBV5-1 to TRBJ2-7; 9 bases align to TRBD1. Germline CDR1 is SGHRS and CDR2 is YFSETQ. V gave up 4 bases and J gave up 3 bases; unmatched junction bases: 8. This CDR3 region has 15 residues.